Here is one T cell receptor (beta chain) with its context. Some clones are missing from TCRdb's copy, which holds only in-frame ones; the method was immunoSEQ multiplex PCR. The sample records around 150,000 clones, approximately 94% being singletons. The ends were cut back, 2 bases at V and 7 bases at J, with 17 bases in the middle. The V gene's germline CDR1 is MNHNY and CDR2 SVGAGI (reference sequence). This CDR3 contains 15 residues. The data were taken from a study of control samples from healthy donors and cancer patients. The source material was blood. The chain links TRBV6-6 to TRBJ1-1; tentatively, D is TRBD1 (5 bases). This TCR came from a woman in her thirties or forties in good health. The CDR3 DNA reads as TGTGCCAGCAGTTACGCTGACCGGGGGTGGAGTGAAGCTTTCTTT. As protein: CASSYADRGWSEAFF.